The 30 T cell receptor beta chains in this list originate from one sample, sequenced in a study of response to subunit inactivated influenza vaccine. One entry per CDR3 protein results from TCRdb running MiXCR on the RT-PCR reads. The table includes under 800,000 distinct CDR3 sequences, around 13% detected once. The starting material was PBMCs from blood, obtained about 14 days before vaccination. These receptors were collected from a middle-aged man who received an inactivated influenza vaccine.

The table lists this clonotype with many counts. The CDR3 DNA is TGTGCCAATTCCGGGACGTATAGCAATCAGCCCCAGCATTTT. Protein sequence: CANSGTYSNQPQHF. J is TRBJ1-5 and V is TRBV27, with D perhaps matching TRBD1 (5 bases). Trimming cost V 10 bases and J 0 bases, with 13 bases left between them. The CDR3 loop spans 14 amino acids. Germline V gene data show CDR1 as MNHEY and CDR2 as SMNVEV (reference sequence).

The chain has TRBV7-2 and TRBJ1-6; tentative D call: TRBD1 (5 bases). Germline assignment: CDR1 SGHTA and CDR2 FQGNSA. V was cut by 1 base and J by 6 bases, with 10 bases left in between. This CDR3 is 15 amino acids long. The CDR3 reads CASSLVGGSNSPLHF. CDR3 coding DNA: TGTGCCAGCAGCTTAGTTGGGGGGAGTAATTCACCCCTCCACTTT.

V and J are TRBV4-3 and TRBJ2-7, with 7 bases fitting TRBD1. V lost 0 bases to trimming and J lost 1 base; unmatched junction nucleotides: 9. CDR1 and CDR2 from the germline V gene are LGHNA and YSLEER. This CDR3 is built from 17 residues. This CDR3 is CASSQDYGTAYSYEQYF. Written as DNA, the CDR3 is TGCGCCAGCAGCCAAGACTACGGGACAGCGTATTCCTACGAGCAGTACTTC.

In its sample, this clonotype was seen many times. V usage is TRBV6-2 or TRBV6-3 and J usage is TRBJ2-6; a possible D gene is TRBD1 (6 bases). Trimming cost V 5 bases and J 0 bases, with 17 bases left between them. CDR1 is MNHEY and CDR2 is SVGEGT in the germline V gene. The CDR3 is made up of 18 amino acids. This chain's CDR3 is CASSRNRDLVSGANVLTF. CDR3 coding DNA: TGTGCCAGCAGTAGAAACAGGGACCTAGTCTCTGGGGCCAACGTCCTGACTTTC.

The table lists this clonotype with a few counts. The rearrangement links TRBV7-9 to TRBJ2-1; no clear D gene. The CDR3 runs to 14 residues. Germline lookup yields CDR1 SEHNR and CDR2 FQNEAQ (reference sequence). The V and J ends lost 0 bases and 5 bases respectively, with 8 bases between them. The CDR3 sequence is CASSLAAIHNEQFF. The CDR3 DNA reads TGTGCCAGCAGCTTAGCAGCGATCCACAATGAGCAGTTCTTC.

This clonotype was counted only a few times. The chain uses TRBV11-2 and TRBJ2-3, with D uncertain. This CDR3 spans 20 amino acids. Germline CDR1 and CDR2: SGHAT and FQNNGV. V lost 0 bases, J lost 0 bases, and 22 bases lay in between. CDR3 residues: CASSLEWLRYGPPSTDTQYF. DNA of the CDR3: TGTGCCAGCAGCTTAGAATGGCTGCGGTATGGTCCCCCTAGCACAGATACGCAGTATTTT.

This clonotype has more than one count but fewer than ten. This chain uses TRBV3-1 with TRBJ2-7; possibly TRBD2 for D (5 bases). Trimming removed 0 bases at V and 0 bases at J, with 9 bases between. Germline CDR1 is LGHDT and CDR2 is YNNKEL (reference sequence). The CDR3 covers 15 residues. The CDR3, as DNA: TGTGCCAGCAGCCAAGATCCGGGGTTCTCCTACGAGCAGTACTTC. This sequence encodes CASSQDPGFSYEQYF.

This clonotype was seen a handful of times. V and J are TRBV7-6 and TRBJ2-7; D is undetermined. This CDR3 has 16 residues. Germline loops: CDR1 SGHVS, CDR2 FNYEAQ. Trimming took 1 base from V and 2 from J, leaving 15 bases between them. CDR3 protein: CASSLGSRNGPYEQYF. CDR3 sequence (DNA): TGTGCCAGCAGCTTAGGATCGCGGAACGGACCCTACGAGCAGTACTTC.

This rearrangement joins TRBV9 to TRBJ2-2, with D possibly TRBD1 on 6 matching bases. The CDR3 consists of 16 residues. The germline CDR1 and CDR2 sequences are SGDLS and YYNGEE. V was clipped by 0 bases and J by 0 bases, with 9 bases between them. CDR3 region: CASSVVNRANTGELFF. The CDR3 DNA sequence: TGTGCCAGCAGCGTAGTGAACAGGGCGAACACCGGGGAGCTGTTTTTT.

The chain recombines TRBV7-9 with TRBJ2-1; D might be TRBD1 or TRBD2, each matching 7 bases. With 10 bases removed from V and 9 bases from J, the gap between germline ends came to 19 bases. Germline CDR1 SEHNR, CDR2 FQNEAQ (reference sequence). The CDR3 covers 13 residues. The CDR3 DNA follows: TGTGCCACCGGGGAGGGGGCGCAAGGTGAGCAGTTCTTC. Translating gives CATGEGAQGEQFF. Looking up the rest from reference TRBV7-9 and TRBJ2-1 gives the full variable domain: DTGVSQNPRHKITKRGQNVTFRCDPISEHNRLYWYRQTLGQGPEFLTYFQNEAQLEKSRLLSDRFSAERPKGSFSTLEIQRTEQGDSAMYLCATGEGAQGEQFFGPGTRLTVL.

For this clonotype: An end of the junction does not agree with germline; a read error may underlie this. V usage is TRBV5-1 and J usage is TRBJ2-7; D may be TRBD2 (6 bases). This CDR3 is 15 amino acids long. The germline V gene encodes CDR1 SGHRS and CDR2 YFSETQ. Here the CDR3 reads CTSSLVGGSSYEQYF. In DNA form, the CDR3 reads TGCACCAGCAGCTTGGTTGGGGGGAGCTCCTACGAGCAGTACTTC.

The chain recombines TRBV12-3 or TRBV12-4 with TRBJ2-1; a weak D match, TRBD2 (5 bases). This CDR3 comprises 15 residues. The germline V and J ends were trimmed by 3 bases and 2 bases, with 11 bases remaining between them. The chain's CDR3 is CASSLHGVAYNEQFF. The CDR3 DNA is TGTGCCAGCAGTTTGCACGGGGTCGCCTACAATGAGCAGTTCTTC.

The CDR3 DNA sequence: TGCAGTGCCAGATGGACTAGCGGGCGCAATGAGCAGTTCTTC. Translation: CSARWTSGRNEQFF. V is TRBV20-1 and J is TRBJ2-1; 11 nucleotides line up with TRBD2. The CDR3 has 14 amino acids. Per the germline V gene, CDR1 is DFQATT and CDR2 is SNEGSKA (reference sequence). The V gene end was trimmed by 6 bases and the J gene end by 6 bases; junction bases not matched to a gene: 7.

This clonotype was seen many times. This chain joins TRBV20-1 and TRBJ1-5; D gene ambiguous. Germline CDR1 DFQATT, CDR2 SNEGSKA (reference sequence). CDR3 length: 12 residues. The ends were cut back, 3 bases at V and 2 bases at J, with 5 bases in the middle. The CDR3 nucleotides read TGCAGTGCTAGGATGGGCAATCAGCCCCAGCATTTT. Its protein is CSARMGNQPQHF.

This clonotype was found a few times. The J gene is TRBJ2-1, the V gene TRBV29-1; TRBD1 agrees at 8 bases. Germline CDR1 is SQVTM and CDR2 is ANQGSEA. This CDR3 has 12 amino acids. V lost 4 bases, J lost 9 bases, and 5 bases stayed unmatched. CDR3 amino acids: CSVGAGGIEQFF. The CDR3 DNA sequence: TGCAGCGTTGGAGCAGGGGGCATTGAGCAGTTCTTC.

This clonotype has just a few counts. The rearrangement uses TRBV11-2 and TRBJ2-4, with 9 nucleotides matching TRBD2. Germline-derived CDR1 and CDR2 are SGHAT and FQNNGV. Trimming cost V 0 bases and J 11 bases; bases outside gene matches: 5. The CDR3 spans 14 residues. The CDR3 coding sequence is TGTGCCAGCAGCTTAGATCTAGCGGGGCCTCTTCAGTACTTC. Its protein is CASSLDLAGPLQYF.

V usage is TRBV20-1 and J usage is TRBJ1-2; perhaps TRBD1 as D (6 bases). The V end lost 3 bases, the J end lost 5 bases, and 16 bases lay between the germline ends. Germline CDR1 and CDR2: DFQATT and SNEGSKA (reference sequence). The CDR3 runs to 14 residues. As DNA, the CDR3 is TGCAGTGCTAGTTTTGCGGGGGCGGGGTATGGCTACACCTTC. As protein: CSASFAGAGYGYTF.

This clonotype appeared many times. One end of the junction is discordant with germline, which a read error may explain. The gene calls are TRBV5-1 and TRBJ2-7; 9 nucleotides match TRBD1. This CDR3 has 14 residues. Germline CDR1 is SGHRS and CDR2 is YFSETQ. As DNA, the CDR3 is TGTGCCAGCAGCTCGACAGGGGGATTCTACGAGCAGTACTTC. Amino acids: CASSSTGGFYEQYF.

The table lists this clonotype with a few counts. J is TRBJ2-7 and V is TRBV28, with D perhaps being TRBD1 or TRBD2 (5 bases each). Germline V gives CDR1 MDHEN, CDR2 SYDVKM. The CDR3 totals 15 residues. Trimming left V 1 base short and J 3 bases short, with 13 bases between. As DNA, the CDR3 is TGTGCCAGCAGTTTATACGGGACGGACCTCTACGAGCAGTACTTC. Translating it yields CASSLYGTDLYEQYF.

The genes are TRBV19 and TRBJ2-6, with D perhaps matching TRBD1 or TRBD2 (5 bases each). V lost 4 bases and J lost 1, with 14 bases in between. Germline CDR1 is LNHDA and CDR2 is SQIVND (reference sequence). CDR3 length: 17 amino acids. CDR3 sequence reads: CASSKGPRGSGANVLTF. CDR3 sequence (DNA): TGTGCCAGTAGTAAGGGACCCAGAGGGTCTGGGGCCAACGTCCTGACTTTC.

The J gene is TRBJ2-1, the V gene TRBV19; 10 bases are shared with TRBD1. The V and J ends lost 5 bases and 8 bases, in that order; junction bases with no gene match: 9. The germline V gene encodes CDR1 LNHDA and CDR2 SQIVND (reference sequence). The length of the CDR3 is 15 residues. The CDR3 spells CASSPSGQGIHEQFF. The DNA for the CDR3 is TGTGCCAGTAGTCCCTCGGGACAGGGGATCCATGAGCAGTTCTTC.

The table lists this clonotype with a few counts. The V call is TRBV4-1, the J call TRBJ1-1, with TRBD1 matching over 7 bases. Trimming took 1 base from V and 6 from J; bases not matched to a gene: 11. This CDR3 contains 16 residues. The germline V gene has CDR1 MGHRA and CDR2 YSYEKL. The CDR3 reads CASSQAIPTGVAEAFF. CDR3 in DNA: TGCGCCAGCAGCCAAGCGATTCCAACAGGGGTGGCTGAAGCTTTCTTT.

The chain has TRBV7-2 and TRBJ2-5, with 7 bases that match TRBD2. The CDR3 extends over 15 amino acids. V shed 5 bases, J shed 4 bases, and the junction held 10 bases outside the gene matches. Germline lookup yields CDR1 SGHTA and CDR2 FQGNSA. For the CDR3, the DNA is TGTGCCAGCAGCCCCCAGAGCGGCGGGGGAGAGACCCAGTACTTC. Translating it yields CASSPQSGGGETQYF.

The gene calls are TRBV12-3 or TRBV12-4 and TRBJ2-2; possible D gene TRBD1, 6 bases. V shed 7 bases and J shed 3 bases, with 15 bases lying between them. The CDR3 runs 15 residues. CDR3 in DNA: TGTGCCAGCAATACAGGGAATTTGGACACCGGGGAGCTGTTTTTT. It codes for CASNTGNLDTGELFF.

This clonotype was seen a handful of times. This sequence joins TRBV4-1 and TRBJ2-1; D gene uncertain. The CDR3 is 14 residues long. Germline loops: CDR1 MGHRA, CDR2 YSYEKL. Trimming removed 2 bases at V and 10 bases at J, with 15 bases between. CDR3 sequence (DNA): TGCGCCAGCAGCCAAATCCACGGTTCATTGGAGCAGTTCTTC. This gives the protein CASSQIHGSLEQFF.

The sample holds many counts of this clonotype. The chain links TRBV12-3 or TRBV12-4 to TRBJ2-7; D gene ambiguous. There are 16 residues in the CDR3. Between the trimmed V and J ends, which lost 0 bases and 0 bases, there was a span of 12 bases. CDR3 in amino acids: CASSLALLFSSYEQYF. DNA for the CDR3: TGTGCCAGCAGTTTAGCGCTACTATTTAGCTCCTACGAGCAGTACTTC.

The chain joins TRBV11-3 to TRBJ2-5; perhaps TRBD2 as D (6 bases). The CDR3 runs to 13 residues. The ends were cut back, 1 base at V and 7 bases at J, with 10 bases in the middle. CDR1 is SGHNT and CDR2 is YENEEA in the germline V gene. The CDR3 nucleotides are TGTGCCAGCAGCTTAGGGGCCGGGGGGACCCAGTACTTC. This encodes CASSLGAGGTQYF. Full variable domain (missing parts from reference TRBV11-3 and TRBJ2-5): EAGVVQSPRYKIIEKKQPVAFWCNPISGHNTLYWYLQNLGQGPELLIRYENEEAVDDSQLPKDRFSAERLKGVDSTLKIQPAELGDSAVYLCASSLGAGGTQYFGPGTRLLVL.

The chain combines TRBV20-1 with TRBJ1-5; 9 bases map to TRBD1. Germline V gene lookup returns CDR1 DFQATT and CDR2 SNEGSKA (reference sequence). V shed 0 bases, J shed 2 bases, and the junction held 5 bases outside the gene matches. The CDR3 is 16 residues long. In DNA, the CDR3 is TGCAGTGCTAGAGACCCCGGGACAGGGCGCAATCAGCCCCAGCATTTT. Its translation is CSARDPGTGRNQPQHF.

This clonotype turned up a few times. DNA for the CDR3: TGCGCCAGCAGCCCTGGGGACAGGCTGAACACTGAAGCTTTCTTT. Its protein product is CASSPGDRLNTEAFF. The chain combines TRBV5-1 with TRBJ1-1; 8 positions agree with TRBD1. Germline CDR1 SGHRS, CDR2 YFSETQ. The CDR3 covers 15 residues. Germline trimming cut 4 bases from V and 0 bases from J; bases unmatched to any gene: 5.

The V and J genes are TRBV20-1 and TRBJ2-1; TRBD2 agrees at 11 bases. The CDR3 is 16 amino acids. The V and J ends lost 4 bases and 4 bases, in that order; junction bases with no gene match: 9. Germline V gene data show CDR1 as DFQATT and CDR2 as SNEGSKA (reference sequence). In DNA form, the CDR3 reads TGCAGTGCTAAGGTACTAGCGGGAGATTTTTACAATGAGCAGTTCTTC. Its translation is CSAKVLAGDFYNEQFF.